A selection of T cell receptor beta chains follows, all from one sample in a study of T-cell reconstitution after alpha-beta-depleted transplantation in children. TCRdb redid the calling of the PCR reads with MiXCR, one entry per CDR3 protein. The data show more than 300,000 distinct CDR3 sequences, 15% to 20% seen once. This specimen was PBMCs, mostly from graft donor cells, taken 360 days after TCRalphabeta/CD19-depleted stem cell transplant. These receptor sequences come from a male patient aged 2-15 years who had a stem cell transplant for acute lymphoblastic leukemia, so the T cells may come from the graft donor. CDR3s include the opening cysteine and the closing phenylalanine or tryptophan. A D gene is named only where the DNA matches it firmly. For some rows the clone size is stated as once, few or many, or as a class when expanded; others skip it.

D gene	J gene	V gene	clone size	CDR3 DNA	CDR3 protein
NA	TRBJ1-4	TRBV11-1	NA	TGTGCCAGCAGCGCAGGGTTTGCAACTAATGAAAAACTGTTTTTT	CASSAGFATNEKLFF
TRBD1	TRBJ2-7	TRBV4-2	NA	TGTGCCAGCAGCCAAGATGGCCAACCCGGGACAGGGGGGATATACGAGCAGTACTTC	CASSQDGQPGTGGIYEQYF
NA	TRBJ2-3	TRBV19	many	TGTGCCAGTAGTATGGCTAGCGAGAACACAGATACGCAGTATTTT	CASSMASENTDTQYF
NA	TRBJ2-2	TRBV29-1	few	TGCAGCGTTGGGTGGCGGGAATTCAGTGGGGAGCTGTTTTTT	CSVGWREFSGELFF
TRBD1	TRBJ2-7	TRBV12-3/TRBV12-4	few	TGTGCCAGCAGCCCACCCCGGGACAGGGCTTCTAAGTACTTC	CASSPPRDRASKYF
NA	TRBJ2-1	TRBV4-3	few	TGCGCCAGCAGCCAAGTGGCTGGGGGGAGTCTCCACAATGAGCAGTTCTTC	CASSQVAGGSLHNEQFF
NA	TRBJ1-2	TRBV28	many	TGTGCCAGCACGAAACCCTGGACAGCTAACTATGGCTACACCTTC	CASTKPWTANYGYTF
NA	TRBJ1-3	TRBV10-3	NA	TGTGCCATCAGTGCCGGGCCTATTGGAAACACCATATATTTT	CAISAGPIGNTIYF
NA	TRBJ2-3	TRBV7-9	NA	TGTGCCAGCAGCTTAGCAAGAGGGCTCCTACACACAGATACGCAGTATTTT	CASSLARGLLHTDTQYF
NA	TRBJ1-2	TRBV15	NA	TGTGCCACCAGCAGTTGGGGGGACCCTAACTATGGCTACACCTTC	CATSSWGDPNYGYTF
NA	TRBJ2-2	TRBV27	NA	TGTGCCAGCAGTGGGTGGGGTTTGAACACCGGGGAGCTGTTTTTT	CASSGWGLNTGELFF
TRBD1	TRBJ1-3	TRBV12-3/TRBV12-4	few	TGTGCCAGCAGTTTTGGGGGACAGTCACCTTCGGGAAACACCATATATTTT	CASSFGGQSPSGNTIYF
NA	TRBJ1-2	TRBV7-9	few	TGTGCCAGCAGCTTCAGTCAGGTAGATGGCTACACCTTC	CASSFSQVDGYTF
TRBD2	TRBJ2-5	TRBV7-8	NA	TGTGCCAGCAATCCGGGACTAGCGGGGAAAGAGACCCAGTACTTC	CASNPGLAGKETQYF
NA	TRBJ2-7	TRBV5-1	NA	TGCGCCAGCGCCCGCGGAGATAGACCCTACGAGCAGTACTTC	CASARGDRPYEQYF
NA	TRBJ2-5	TRBV20-1	NA	TGCAGTGCTAGAGATTTCCGAGAGACCCAGTACTTC	CSARDFRETQYF
TRBD2	TRBJ2-7	TRBV28	many	TGTGCCAGCAGCTCGACTAGCGGGACCTCCTACGAGCAGTACTTC	CASSSTSGTSYEQYF
TRBD1	TRBJ2-7	TRBV5-1	few	TGCGCCAGCAGCCCCGTCCCGGGACAGGGAACGAGGACCTACGAGCAGTACTTC	CASSPVPGQGTRTYEQYF
TRBD2	TRBJ2-5	TRBV3-1	NA	TGTGCCAGCAGCCAGTTAGCGGGAACAAAGACCCAGTACTTC	CASSQLAGTKTQYF
NA	TRBJ2-7	TRBV28	few	TGTGCCAGCAGTTCCGGTTCTCATAATCTTCTTGAGCAGTACTTC	CASSSGSHNLLEQYF
NA	TRBJ2-3	TRBV29-1	few	TGCAGCGTTGACGGGGGTCGCACAGATACGCAGTATTTT	CSVDGGRTDTQYF
NA	TRBJ2-7	TRBV11-2	NA	TGTGCCAGCAGCTTACAGGGTCTGTGGTGGTACGAGCAGTACTTC	CASSLQGLWWYEQYF
NA	TRBJ1-1	TRBV6-5	many	TGTGCCAGCAGGGGCGCATTGAACACTGAAGCTTTCTTT	CASRGALNTEAFF
NA	TRBJ1-1	TRBV7-9	NA	TGTGCCAGCAGCCCACGGGGACACACTGAAGCTTTCTTT	CASSPRGHTEAFF
TRBD2	TRBJ2-1	TRBV7-3	NA	TGTGCCAGCAGCTTAGGGGCAGGGACTATTGAGCAGTTCTTC	CASSLGAGTIEQFF
TRBD2	TRBJ2-1	TRBV20-1	NA	TGCAGCACAAATGGTCTAGCGGACTACAATGAGCAGTTCTTC	CSTNGLADYNEQFF
TRBD1	TRBJ2-3	TRBV24-1	NA	TGTGCCACCAGTGATTTTCGTCAACAGACCACTACAGGGGGCACAGATACGCAGTATTTT	CATSDFRQQTTTGGTDTQYF
NA	TRBJ2-5	TRBV9	NA	TGTGCCAGCAGCGTAGCGGGCACGCGACCGGAGACCCAGTACTTC	CASSVAGTRPETQYF
TRBD2	TRBJ2-2	TRBV3-1	NA	TGTGCCAGCAGCCAAGGGCCTAGCGGGGGAACCGGGGAGCTGTTTTTT	CASSQGPSGGTGELFF
NA	TRBJ2-7	TRBV12-3/TRBV12-4	few	TGTGCCAGCAGTCTTGCCGACTACGAGCAGTACTTC	CASSLADYEQYF
TRBD2	TRBJ2-2	TRBV4-3	NA	TGCGCCAGCAGCGAGGGAGACGGGAGGGACACCGGGGAGCTGTTTTTT	CASSEGDGRDTGELFF
NA	TRBJ2-1	TRBV2	NA	TGTGCCTGCAGTTCACCTTTTCTTTGGGGGCGGGAGAAGGGAGGTGAGCAGTTCTTC	CACSSPFLWGREKGGEQFF
NA	TRBJ1-6	TRBV20-1	many	TGCAGTGCTAGAGGGGGGAATTCACCCCTCCACTTT	CSARGGNSPLHF
TRBD2	TRBJ2-1	TRBV4-1	few	TGCGCCAGCAGCCAAGGTAGCGGGAGCTCCTACAATGAGCAGTTCTTC	CASSQGSGSSYNEQFF
NA	TRBJ2-2	TRBV3-1	few	TGTGCCAGCAGCCTTTCGGCCGTGGTCACCGGGGAGCTGTTTTTT	CASSLSAVVTGELFF
NA	TRBJ1-1	TRBV28	NA	TGTGCCAGCATAGACCCCCGGAACACTGAAGCTTTCTTT	CASIDPRNTEAFF
NA	TRBJ2-7	TRBV7-2	NA	TGTGCCAGCAGCTCACAGGCTTACGAGCAGTACTTC	CASSSQAYEQYF
NA	TRBJ2-7	TRBV7-2	many	TGTGCCAGCAGCTCGCTGGGACACTCCTACGAGCAGTACTTC	CASSSLGHSYEQYF
NA	TRBJ1-1	TRBV13	few	TGTGCCAGCAGCTTAGGCGATAACAGCGGGAACACTGAAGCTTTCTTT	CASSLGDNSGNTEAFF
NA	TRBJ1-1	TRBV28	few	TGTGCCAGCAGTTACAGGGTTCACACTGAAGCTTTCTTT	CASSYRVHTEAFF
TRBD1	TRBJ1-2	TRBV6-5	NA	TGTGCCAGCAGTTCCCCTTACCCCCAACAGGGGATCAACTATGGCTACACCTTC	CASSSPYPQQGINYGYTF
TRBD2	TRBJ2-1	TRBV4-1	NA	TGCGCCAGCAGCCAAGAACTAGCGGGATTCTCGGGGATTGAGCAGTTCTTC	CASSQELAGFSGIEQFF
NA	TRBJ2-1	TRBV5-1	few	TGCGCCAGCAGGGACCTCCCAGCTAGGGAGCAGTTCTTC	CASRDLPAREQFF
TRBD2	TRBJ2-5	TRBV11-2	many	TGTGCCAGCACCTTACTAGCGCGATCAGAGACCCAGTACTTC	CASTLLARSETQYF
NA	TRBJ2-3	TRBV28	many	TGTGCCAGCAGTTTATTCGGACGAGATACGCAGTATTTT	CASSLFGRDTQYF
TRBD1	TRBJ1-1	TRBV6-5	NA	TGTGCCAGCAGTTACAGCGCAGGGGGGAGCACTGAAGCTTTCTTT	CASSYSAGGSTEAFF
NA	TRBJ1-5	TRBV12-5	many	TGTGCTAGTGGTTTACCGGGCTTCAATCAGCCCCAGCATTTT	CASGLPGFNQPQHF
NA	TRBJ2-4	TRBV7-9	few	TGTGCCAGCAGCTTATCTGGTTGGGAAGCCAAAAACATTCAGTACTTC	CASSLSGWEAKNIQYF